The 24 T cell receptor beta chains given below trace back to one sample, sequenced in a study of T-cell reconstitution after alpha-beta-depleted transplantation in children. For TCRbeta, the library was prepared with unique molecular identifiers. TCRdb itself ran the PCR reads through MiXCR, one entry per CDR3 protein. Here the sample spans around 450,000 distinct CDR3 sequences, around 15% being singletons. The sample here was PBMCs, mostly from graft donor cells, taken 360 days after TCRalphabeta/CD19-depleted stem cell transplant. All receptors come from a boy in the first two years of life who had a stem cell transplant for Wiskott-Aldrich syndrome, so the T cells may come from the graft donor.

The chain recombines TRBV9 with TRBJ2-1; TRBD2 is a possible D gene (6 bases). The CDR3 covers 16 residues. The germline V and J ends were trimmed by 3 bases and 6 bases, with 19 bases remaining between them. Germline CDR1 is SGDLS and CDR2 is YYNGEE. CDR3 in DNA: TGTGCCAGCAGCGGTCCGGGACTCCAAGGGGCCAATGAGCAGTTCTTC. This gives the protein CASSGPGLQGANEQFF.

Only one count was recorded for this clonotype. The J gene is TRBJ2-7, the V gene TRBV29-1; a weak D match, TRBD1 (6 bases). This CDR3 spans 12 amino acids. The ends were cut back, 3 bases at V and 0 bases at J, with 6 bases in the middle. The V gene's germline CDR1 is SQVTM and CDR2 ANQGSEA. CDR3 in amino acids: CSVEDSSYEQYF. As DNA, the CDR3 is TGCAGCGTTGAGGACAGCTCCTACGAGCAGTACTTC.

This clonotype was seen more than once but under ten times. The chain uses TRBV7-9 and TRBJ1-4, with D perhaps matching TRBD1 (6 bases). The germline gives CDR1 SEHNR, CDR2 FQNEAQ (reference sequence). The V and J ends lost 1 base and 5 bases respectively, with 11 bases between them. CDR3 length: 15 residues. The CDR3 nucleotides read TGTGCCAGCAGCTTAGGAAGGACAGACAATGAAAAACTGTTTTTT. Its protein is CASSLGRTDNEKLFF.

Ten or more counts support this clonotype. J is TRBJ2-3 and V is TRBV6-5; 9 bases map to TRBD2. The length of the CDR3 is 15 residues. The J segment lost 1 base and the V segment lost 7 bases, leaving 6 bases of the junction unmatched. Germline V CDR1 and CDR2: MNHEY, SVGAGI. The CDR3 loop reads CASKLSGSRTDTQYF. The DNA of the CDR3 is TGTGCCAGCAAGCTTAGCGGGAGTCGCACAGATACGCAGTATTTT.

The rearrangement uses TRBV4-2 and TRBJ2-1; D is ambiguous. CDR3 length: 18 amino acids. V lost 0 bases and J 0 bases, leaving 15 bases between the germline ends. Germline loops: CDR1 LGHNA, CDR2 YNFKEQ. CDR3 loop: CASSQEDRSFFSYNEQFF. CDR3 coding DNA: TGTGCCAGCAGCCAAGAGGACCGATCCTTCTTCTCCTACAATGAGCAGTTCTTC.

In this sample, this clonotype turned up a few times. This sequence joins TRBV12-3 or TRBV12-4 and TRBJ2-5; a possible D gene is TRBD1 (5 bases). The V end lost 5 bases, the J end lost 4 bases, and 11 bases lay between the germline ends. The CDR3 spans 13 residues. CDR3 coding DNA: TGTGCCAGCAGTGCCAGGGTTTTAGAGACCCAGTACTTC. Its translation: CASSARVLETQYF.

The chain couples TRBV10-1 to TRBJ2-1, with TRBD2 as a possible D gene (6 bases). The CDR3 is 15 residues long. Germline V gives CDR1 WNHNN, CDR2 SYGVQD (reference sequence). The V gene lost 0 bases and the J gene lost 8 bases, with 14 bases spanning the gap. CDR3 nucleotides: TGCGCCAGCAGTGAGTCGTTGTCGGCGGGGTATGAGCAGTTCTTC. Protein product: CASSESLSAGYEQFF.

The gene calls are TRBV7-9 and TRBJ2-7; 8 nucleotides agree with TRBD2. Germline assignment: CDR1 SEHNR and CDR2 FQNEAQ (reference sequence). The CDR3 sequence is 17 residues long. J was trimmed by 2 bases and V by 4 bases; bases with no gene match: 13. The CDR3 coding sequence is TGTGCCAGCAGCTCCCACCCTCAGCGGGGGCCAACCTACGAGCAGTACTTC. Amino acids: CASSSHPQRGPTYEQYF.

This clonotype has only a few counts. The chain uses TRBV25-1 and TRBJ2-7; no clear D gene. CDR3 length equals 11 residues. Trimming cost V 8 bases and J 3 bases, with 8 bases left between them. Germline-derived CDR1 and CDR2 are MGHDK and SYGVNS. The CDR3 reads CASSQLYEQYF. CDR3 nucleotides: TGTGCCAGCTCACAGCTCTACGAGCAGTACTTC.

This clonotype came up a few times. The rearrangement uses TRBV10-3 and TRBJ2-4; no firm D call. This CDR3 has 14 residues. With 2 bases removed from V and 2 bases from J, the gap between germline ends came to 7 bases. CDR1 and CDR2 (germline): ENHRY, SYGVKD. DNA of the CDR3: TGTGCCATCAGTGAGACCGGAACCAAAAACATTCAGTACTTC. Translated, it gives CAISETGTKNIQYF.

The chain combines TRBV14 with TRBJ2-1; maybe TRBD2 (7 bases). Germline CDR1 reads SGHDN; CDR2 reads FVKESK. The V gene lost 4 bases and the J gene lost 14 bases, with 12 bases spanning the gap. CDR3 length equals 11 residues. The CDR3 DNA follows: TGTGCCAGCAGCCTCGGGGGGCATGAGTTCTTC. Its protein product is CASSLGGHEFF.

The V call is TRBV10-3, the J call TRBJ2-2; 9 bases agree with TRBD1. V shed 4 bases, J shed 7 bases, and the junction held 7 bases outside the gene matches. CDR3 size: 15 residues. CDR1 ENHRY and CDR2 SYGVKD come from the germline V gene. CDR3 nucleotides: TGTGCCATCAGTGTCGGGACAGGGCTTGTCGGGGAGCTGTTTTTT. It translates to CAISVGTGLVGELFF.

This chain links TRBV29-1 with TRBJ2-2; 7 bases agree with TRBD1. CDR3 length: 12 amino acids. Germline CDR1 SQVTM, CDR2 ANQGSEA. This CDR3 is CSTGEWTGELFF. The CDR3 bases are TGCAGTACAGGGGAATGGACCGGGGAGCTGTTTTTT.

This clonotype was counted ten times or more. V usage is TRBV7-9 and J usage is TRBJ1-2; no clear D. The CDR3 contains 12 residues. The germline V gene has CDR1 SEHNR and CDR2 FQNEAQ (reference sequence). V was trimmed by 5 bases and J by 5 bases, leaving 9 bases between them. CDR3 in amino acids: CASSAESYGYTF. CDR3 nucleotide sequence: TGTGCCAGCAGCGCCGAAAGTTATGGCTACACCTTC. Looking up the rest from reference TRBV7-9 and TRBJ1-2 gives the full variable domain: DTGVSQNPRHKITKRGQNVTFRCDPISEHNRLYWYRQTLGQGPEFLTYFQNEAQLEKSRLLSDRFSAERPKGSFSTLEIQRTEQGDSAMYLCASSAESYGYTFGSGTRLTVV.

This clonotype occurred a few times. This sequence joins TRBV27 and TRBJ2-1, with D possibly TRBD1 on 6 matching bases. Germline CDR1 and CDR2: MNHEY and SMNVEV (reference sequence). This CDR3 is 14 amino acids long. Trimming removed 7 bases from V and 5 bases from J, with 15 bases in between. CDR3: CASTGQRRNNEQFF. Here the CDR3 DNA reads TGTGCCAGCACAGGACAGAGGCGAAACAATGAGCAGTTCTTC.

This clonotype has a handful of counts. The CDR3 sequence is CASCSYQGRNEQFF. In nucleotides, the CDR3 is TGTGCCAGCTGCTCCTATCAGGGGAGGAATGAGCAGTTCTTC. J is TRBJ2-1 and V is TRBV5-4; TRBD1 or TRBD2 may be the D gene (6 bases each). The germline CDR1 and CDR2 sequences are SGHNT and YYREEE (reference sequence). The V gene lost 7 bases and the J gene lost 7 bases, with 18 bases spanning the gap. The CDR3 runs to 14 residues.

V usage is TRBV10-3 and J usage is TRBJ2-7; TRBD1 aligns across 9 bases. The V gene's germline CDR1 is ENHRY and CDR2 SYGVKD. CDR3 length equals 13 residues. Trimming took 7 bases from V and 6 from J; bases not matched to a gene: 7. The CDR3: CAITADRGSEQYF. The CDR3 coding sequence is TGTGCCATCACCGCGGACAGGGGAAGCGAGCAGTACTTC.

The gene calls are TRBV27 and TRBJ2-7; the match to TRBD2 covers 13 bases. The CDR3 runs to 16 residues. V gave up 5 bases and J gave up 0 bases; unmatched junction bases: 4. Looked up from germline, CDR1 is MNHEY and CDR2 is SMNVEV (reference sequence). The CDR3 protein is CASSQWTSGGSYEQYF. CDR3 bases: TGTGCCAGCAGTCAGTGGACTAGCGGGGGCTCCTACGAGCAGTACTTC.

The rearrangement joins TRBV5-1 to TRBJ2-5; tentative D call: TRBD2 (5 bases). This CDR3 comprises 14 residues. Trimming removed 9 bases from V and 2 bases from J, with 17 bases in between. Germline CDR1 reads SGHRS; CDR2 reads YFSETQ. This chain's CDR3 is CATSHGVPQETQYF. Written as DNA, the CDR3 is TGCGCCACCTCGCACGGGGTCCCACAAGAGACCCAGTACTTC.

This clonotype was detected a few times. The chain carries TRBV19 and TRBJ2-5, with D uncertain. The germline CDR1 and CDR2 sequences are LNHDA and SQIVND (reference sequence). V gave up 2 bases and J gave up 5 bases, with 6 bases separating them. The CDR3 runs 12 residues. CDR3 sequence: CASSIIGETQYF. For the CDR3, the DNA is TGTGCCAGTAGTATAATTGGGGAGACCCAGTACTTC.

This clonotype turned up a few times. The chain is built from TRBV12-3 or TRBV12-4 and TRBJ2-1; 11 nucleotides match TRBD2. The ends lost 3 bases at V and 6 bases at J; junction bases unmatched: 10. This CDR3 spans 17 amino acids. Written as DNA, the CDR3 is TGTGCCAGCAGTTTGGTCCTTCTAGCGGGGGGTTCCAATGAGCAGTTCTTC. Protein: CASSLVLLAGGSNEQFF.

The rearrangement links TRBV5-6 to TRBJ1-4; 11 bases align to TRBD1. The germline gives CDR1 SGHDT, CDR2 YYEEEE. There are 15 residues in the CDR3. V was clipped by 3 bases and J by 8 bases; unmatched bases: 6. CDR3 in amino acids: CASSSGQGDLEKLFF. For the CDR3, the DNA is TGTGCCAGCAGCTCGGGACAGGGGGATTTAGAAAAACTGTTTTTT. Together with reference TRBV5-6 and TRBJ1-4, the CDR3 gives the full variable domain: DAGVTQSPTHLIKTRGQQVTLRCSPKSGHDTVSWYQQALGQGPQFIFQYYEEEERQRGNFPDRFSGHQFPNYSSELNVNALLLGDSALYLCASSSGQGDLEKLFFGSGTQLSVL.

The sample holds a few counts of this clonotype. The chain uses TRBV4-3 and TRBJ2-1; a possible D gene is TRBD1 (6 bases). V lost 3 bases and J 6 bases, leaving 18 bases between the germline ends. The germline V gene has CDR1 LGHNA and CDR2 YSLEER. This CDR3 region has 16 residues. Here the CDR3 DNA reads TGCGCCAGCAGCCAGCTACAGGGCCGACAAGTCAATGAGCAGTTCTTC. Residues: CASSQLQGRQVNEQFF.

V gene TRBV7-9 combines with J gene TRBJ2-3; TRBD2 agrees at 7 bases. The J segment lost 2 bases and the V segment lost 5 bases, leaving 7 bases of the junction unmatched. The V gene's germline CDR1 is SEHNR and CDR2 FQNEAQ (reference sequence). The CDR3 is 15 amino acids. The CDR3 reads CASSPRDYSTDTQYF. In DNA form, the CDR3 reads TGTGCCAGCAGCCCCCGGGACTACTCCACAGATACGCAGTATTTT.